The clone carrying this TCR beta chain was counted once. Libraries were prepared by immunoSEQ multiplex PCR; TCRdb keeps only in-frame clonotypes and omits some of them. The table shows around 64,000 clones, with 85% to 90% occurring only once. This specimen belongs to a study of blood T cell repertoires in COVID-19. Germline-derived CDR1 and CDR2 are SGHAT and FQNNGV. The CDR3 totals 16 residues. V shed 0 bases and J 6 bases; nucleotides not matched to a gene: 9. Sequences were obtained from peripheral blood. This TCR derives from a man aged 45-60 years with active COVID-19. The chain is built from TRBV11-2 and TRBJ2-3; TRBD2 aligns across 7 bases. CDR3: CASSLDLLARVDTQYF. CDR3 sequence (DNA): TGTGCCAGCAGCTTAGATCTACTAGCGCGAGTTGATACGCAGTATTTT.